The 14 T cell receptor beta chains below were found in one sample sequenced in a study of T cells in Graves' hyperthyroidism and ophthalmopathy. It was RNA transcripts that yielded the amplified TCR beta CDR3 regions. The study used the HTBI primer set for a first-round RT-PCR of the TCR CDR3. TCRdb processed the multiplex PCR reads anew with MiXCR; each CDR3 protein has one entry. Among hundreds of thousands of distinct CDR3 sequences listed, roughly 15% were seen once. The specimen sequenced was blood. The source of these receptors is a woman aged 50 to 60 with Graves' ophthalmopathy.

This clonotype showed up many times. This chain uses TRBV7-3 with TRBJ2-1; D might be TRBD2 (6 bases). Per germline, CDR1 SGHTA and CDR2 FQGTGA. The V gene lost 11 bases and the J gene lost 7 bases, with 15 bases spanning the gap. The CDR3 extends over 12 amino acids. The CDR3 nucleotides are TGTGCCCTCAGCGGGTATAAGAATGAGCAGTTCTTC. Its translation is CALSGYKNEQFF. Full variable domain (outside the CDR3, taken from reference TRBV7-3 and TRBJ2-1): GAGVSQTPSNKVTEKGKYVELRCDPISGHTALYWYRQSLGQGPEFLIYFQGTGAADDSGLPNDRFFAVRPEGSVSTLKIQRTERGDSAVYLCALSGYKNEQFFGPGTRLTVL.

This clonotype was seen ten or more times. The chain couples TRBV5-4 to TRBJ1-2; D remains ambiguous. V was cut by 4 bases and J by 0 bases, with 10 bases left in between. Germline V CDR1 and CDR2: SGHNT, YYREEE (reference sequence). There are 14 residues in the CDR3. In DNA form, the CDR3 reads TGTGCCAGCAGCCAAGATAGGGCTAACTATGGCTACACCTTC. It translates to CASSQDRANYGYTF.

This clonotype was seen at least ten times. The J gene is TRBJ1-2, the V gene TRBV18; D is unclear. CDR3 length: 13 amino acids. The germline V gene has CDR1 KGHSH and CDR2 LQKENI. Trimming took 3 bases from V and 7 from J, leaving 12 bases between them. The CDR3 here is CASSPINGSGYTF. In DNA, the CDR3 is TGTGCCAGCTCACCCATTAATGGGTCTGGCTACACCTTC.

This clonotype has just a few counts. This may be a read error: a much more frequent sequence differs by one nucleotide. J is TRBJ2-1 and V is TRBV27; tentative D call: TRBD1 (5 bases). CDR3 length: 16 amino acids. V was trimmed by 5 bases and J by 0 bases, leaving 14 bases between them. CDR1 is MNHEY and CDR2 is SMNVEV in the germline V gene (reference sequence). The CDR3 loop reads CASSPVSGISYNEQFF. CDR3 sequence (DNA): TGTGCCAGCAGTCCCGTATCAGGGATCTCCTACAATGAGCAGTTCTTC.

This clonotype was detected only a few times. The gene calls are TRBV19 and TRBJ2-1; TRBD2 matches at 14 bases. Germline V CDR1 and CDR2: LNHDA, SQIVND (reference sequence). The CDR3 spans 15 residues. The V and J ends lost 1 base and 7 bases, in that order; junction bases with no gene match: 0. The DNA of the CDR3 is TGTGCCAGTAGTATAGGGACTAGCGGGGGGAATGAGCAGTTCTTC. Amino acid sequence: CASSIGTSGGNEQFF.

The sample holds a few counts of this clonotype. Being one base from a much bigger clone, this may be a read error. V and J are TRBV3-1 and TRBJ1-3; D is unresolved. CDR3 size: 15 residues. Germline lookup yields CDR1 LGHDT and CDR2 YNNKEL (reference sequence). The CDR3, as DNA: TGTGCCAGCACCCCACTTCCAACCTCTGGAAGCACCATATATTTT. Translating gives CASTPLPTSGSTIYF. The full variable domain, in which reference TRBV3-1 and TRBJ1-3 provide the parts outside the CDR3, is DTAVSQTPKYLVTQMGNDKSIKCEQNLGHDTMYWYKQDSKKFLKIMFSYNNKELIINETVPNRFSPKSPDKAHLNLHINSLELGDSAVYFCASTPLPTSGSTIYFGEGSWLTVV.

This clonotype has a count of ten or more. The rearrangement joins TRBV2 to TRBJ2-1, with D maybe TRBD1 (5 bases). The CDR3 is made up of 14 amino acids. The V gene lost 7 bases and the J gene lost 4 bases, with 14 bases spanning the gap. Germline lookup yields CDR1 SNHLY and CDR2 FYNNEI. DNA of the CDR3: TGTGCCAGCACATCAGGGCCGACATACAATGAGCAGTTCTTC. This gives the protein CASTSGPTYNEQFF.

J is TRBJ2-2 and V is TRBV5-4, with D possibly TRBD2 on 5 matching bases. The CDR3 has 13 residues. CDR1 is SGHNT, CDR2 YYREEE, per germline (reference sequence). V lost 4 bases and J 8 bases, leaving 12 bases between the germline ends. In DNA form, the CDR3 reads TGTGCCAGCAGCCTCGACGGCGGGGGGGAGCTGTTTTTT. Translating gives CASSLDGGGELFF.

Points on this clonotype: A read error may account for a junction end that differs from germline. The V call is TRBV12-3 or TRBV12-4, the J call TRBJ1-4; the match to TRBD1 covers 9 bases. This CDR3 is 14 amino acids long. CDR3 sequence reads: CAGRLWDRDEKLFF. CDR3 nucleotide sequence: TGTGCCGGCAGGCTATGGGACAGGGACGAAAAACTGTTTTTT.

This clonotype has ten or more counts. The rearrangement links TRBV27 to TRBJ1-2, with D perhaps TRBD1 (6 bases). The V end was cut by 6 bases, the J end by 2 bases, with 16 bases between. The CDR3 runs to 15 residues. Germline CDR1 is MNHEY and CDR2 is SMNVEV (reference sequence). The CDR3 DNA sequence: TGTGCCAGCAGCCGTAGGGGACAATCGAACTATGGCTACACCTTC. This encodes CASSRRGQSNYGYTF.

The rearrangement uses TRBV20-1 and TRBJ1-6, with D perhaps TRBD1 (5 bases). V was trimmed by 0 bases and J by 6 bases, leaving 27 bases between them. Germline CDR1 DFQATT, CDR2 SNEGSKA (reference sequence). This CDR3 is 20 amino acids long. This CDR3 is CSARDLLPGLMGGLNSPLHF. The CDR3 DNA sequence: TGCAGTGCTAGAGACTTATTACCGGGCCTTATGGGGGGACTTAATTCACCCCTCCACTTT.

There are many counts of this clonotype. This sequence joins TRBV28 and TRBJ1-1; D remains unclear. The CDR3 is 15 residues long. Trimming removed 3 bases from V and 0 bases from J, with 11 bases in between. Germline V lookup: CDR1 MDHEN, CDR2 SYDVKM. The CDR3 is CASSFGIQMNTEAFF. In DNA form, the CDR3 reads TGTGCCAGCAGTTTCGGCATTCAGATGAACACTGAAGCTTTCTTT.

J is TRBJ1-1 and V is TRBV7-2; no reliable D call. Looked up from germline, CDR1 is SGHTA and CDR2 is FQGNSA. V was trimmed by 5 bases and J by 4 bases, leaving 14 bases between them. There are 14 residues in the CDR3. The CDR3 region has the DNA TGTGCCAGCAGCCATTCGGGCGGCGGCACTGAAGCTTTCTTT. It specifies CASSHSGGGTEAFF. The full variable domain, rest sourced from reference TRBV7-2 and TRBJ1-1, is GAGVSQSPSNKVTEKGKDVELRCDPISGHTALYWYRQSLGQGLEFLIYFQGNSAPDKSGLPSDRFSAERTGGSVSTLTIQRTQQEDSAVYLCASSHSGGGTEAFFGQGTRLTVV.

Comments on this clonotype: It may be a read error: a sequence one base away is much more abundant. The DNA for the CDR3 is TGCAGCGTTTACGGCGTGAACACTGAAGCTTTCTTT. Its translation: CSVYGVNTEAFF. The chain recombines TRBV29-1 with TRBJ1-1; D is unresolved. Trimming cost V 5 bases and J 0 bases, with 7 bases left between them. Germline V gene sequence: CDR1 SQVTM, CDR2 ANQGSEA. This CDR3 region has 12 residues.